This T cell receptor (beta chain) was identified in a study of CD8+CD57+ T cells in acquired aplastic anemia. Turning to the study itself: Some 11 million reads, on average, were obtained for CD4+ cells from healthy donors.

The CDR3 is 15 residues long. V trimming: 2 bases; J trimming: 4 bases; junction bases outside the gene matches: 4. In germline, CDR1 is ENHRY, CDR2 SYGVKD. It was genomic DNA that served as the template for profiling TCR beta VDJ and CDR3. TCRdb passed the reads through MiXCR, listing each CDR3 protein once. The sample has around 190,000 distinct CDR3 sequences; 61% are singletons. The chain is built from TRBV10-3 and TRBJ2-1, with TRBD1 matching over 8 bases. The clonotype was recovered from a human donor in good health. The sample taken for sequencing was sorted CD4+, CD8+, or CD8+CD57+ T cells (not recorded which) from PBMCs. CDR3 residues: CAISEPNRGYNEQFF. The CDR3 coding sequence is TGTGCCATCAGTGAGCCGAACAGGGGGTACAATGAGCAGTTCTTC.